This T cell receptor (beta chain) was identified in a study of OX40 agonist ivuxolimab in advanced cancers. On the study more broadly: Ivuxolimab was delivered to patients intravenously every 2 weeks at doses spanning 0.01 to 10 mg/kg. Partial responses were seen in three patients, one with hepatocellular carcinoma and two with cutaneous melanoma. The dose-escalation cohort was approximately 80% male, with a mean age of 60 years, ranging about 23 to 90. A history of anti-PD-1, anti-PD-L1 or anti-CTLA-4 therapy was acceptable, and 40% to 45% had some.

The V gene lost 0 bases and the J gene lost 7 bases, with 3 bases spanning the gap. The CDR3 consists of 11 residues. Germline CDR1 is SGHTA and CDR2 is FQGNSA. This clone appeared a single time. Profiling relied on immunoSEQ multiplex PCR, and the TCRdb table lists in-frame clones only, not all of them. Among 90,000 to 100,000 clones listed, 89% were seen once. The sequenced sample was CD4+ or CD8+ T cells sorted from blood, obtained in a trial of the OX40 agonist ivuxolimab. This rearrangement joins TRBV7-2 to TRBJ1-1; D is uncertain. This clonotype was sampled from an adult with an advanced solid tumor such as melanoma, head and neck, liver or kidney cancer. The CDR3 coding sequence is TGTGCCAGCAGCTTAGCCCTTGAAGCTTTCTTT. Amino acid sequence: CASSLALEAFF. The full variable domain, its missing parts supplied by reference TRBV7-2 and TRBJ1-1, is GAGVSQSPSNKVTEKGKDVELRCDPISGHTALYWYRQSLGQGLEFLIYFQGNSAPDKSGLPSDRFSAERTGGSVSTLTIQRTQQEDSAVYLCASSLALEAFFGQGTRLTVV.